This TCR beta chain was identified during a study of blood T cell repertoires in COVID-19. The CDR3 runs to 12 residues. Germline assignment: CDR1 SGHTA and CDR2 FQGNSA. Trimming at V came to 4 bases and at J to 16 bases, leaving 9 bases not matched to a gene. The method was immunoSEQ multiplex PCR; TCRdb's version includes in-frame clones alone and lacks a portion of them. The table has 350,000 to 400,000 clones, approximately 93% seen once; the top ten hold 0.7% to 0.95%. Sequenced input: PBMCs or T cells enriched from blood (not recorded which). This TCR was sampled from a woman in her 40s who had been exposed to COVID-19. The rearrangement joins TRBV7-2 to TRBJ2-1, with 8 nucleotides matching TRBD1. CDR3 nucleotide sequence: TGTGCCAGCAGCTATTACAGGGGGGCCCCATTCTTC. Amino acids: CASSYYRGAPFF.